This passage covers 22 T cell receptor beta chains from one sample sequenced in a study of blood T cell repertoires in COVID-19. The repertoire was sequenced with immunoSEQ multiplex PCR; TCRdb's copy has only in-frame clones and lacks some. The repertoire holds tens of thousands of clones, with almost 90% as singletons. Sequencing input: peripheral blood. The receptors here all came from a woman aged 70-85 years with acute or convalescent COVID-19.

CDR3 sequence (DNA): TGTGCCAGCAGCCTAGCGGGAATATCGGGCACCGGGGAGCTGTTTTTT. Translation: CASSLAGISGTGELFF. The chain employs TRBV2 and TRBJ2-2; 9 positions agree with TRBD2. The V gene end was trimmed by 6 bases and the J gene end by 4 bases; junction bases not matched to a gene: 9. The CDR3 runs to 16 residues. Germline V gene data show CDR1 as SNHLY and CDR2 as FYNNEI. The full variable domain, with the rest looked up from reference TRBV2 and TRBJ2-2, is EPEVTQTPSHQVTQMGQEVILRCVPISNHLYFYWYRQILGQKVEFLVSFYNNEISEKSEIFDDQFSVERPDGSNFTLKIRSTKLEDSAMYFCASSLAGISGTGELFFGEGSRLTVL.

This sequence joins TRBV5-6 and TRBJ2-2; 7 bases agree with TRBD1. This CDR3 is 15 amino acids long. Trimming cost V 0 bases and J 5 bases; bases outside gene matches: 4. Germline V gene lookup returns CDR1 SGHDT and CDR2 YYEEEE. The CDR3: CASSLVGQKTGELFF. The CDR3 DNA sequence: TGTGCCAGCAGCTTGGTGGGACAGAAGACCGGGGAGCTGTTTTTT. Using reference TRBV5-6 and TRBJ2-2 for the parts outside the CDR3, the full variable domain is DAGVTQSPTHLIKTRGQQVTLRCSPKSGHDTVSWYQQALGQGPQFIFQYYEEEERQRGNFPDRFSGHQFPNYSSELNVNALLLGDSALYLCASSLVGQKTGELFFGEGSRLTVL.

The gene calls are TRBV4-1 and TRBJ2-5, with D possibly TRBD2 on 6 matching bases. The germline V gene has CDR1 MGHRA and CDR2 YSYEKL. This CDR3 has 16 residues. V lost 3 bases and J 5 bases, leaving 19 bases between the germline ends. CDR3 region: CASSQDYSDSPETQYF. The CDR3 region has the DNA TGCGCCAGCAGCCAGGACTACTCCGACTCGCCGGAGACCCAGTACTTC.

This chain joins TRBV12-3 or TRBV12-4 and TRBJ2-7, with 7 bases identical to TRBD1. The CDR3 covers 13 residues. Losses at the gene ends were 3 bases for V and 6 bases for J; bases not matched to a gene: 5. CDR3 region: CASSLTGIGEQYF. The DNA of the CDR3 is TGTGCCAGCAGTTTGACAGGGATAGGCGAGCAGTACTTC.

V usage is TRBV11-1 and J usage is TRBJ1-2; D is unclear. This CDR3 spans 15 amino acids. CDR1 and CDR2 (germline): SGHAT, FQDESV (reference sequence). V shed 6 bases and J shed 4 bases, with 18 bases lying between them. The CDR3 DNA reads TGTGCCAGCAGTCATTATTCCGGGTGGCTCTATGGCTACACCTTC. The encoded protein is CASSHYSGWLYGYTF.

Of note for this clone: Additional DNA sequences in this sample encode the identical CDR3. The V call is TRBV5-1, the J call TRBJ2-7; 9 bases fit TRBD2. Germline loops: CDR1 SGHRS, CDR2 YFSETQ. This CDR3 spans 14 amino acids. The J segment lost 0 bases and the V segment lost 4 bases, leaving 2 bases of the junction unmatched. The CDR3 DNA reads TGCGCCAGCAGCCTTAGCGGGAGCTCCTACGAGCAGTACTTC. It yields the protein CASSLSGSSYEQYF.

DNA of the CDR3: TGTGCCAGCAGTTACTGGCAGGGCACCTACGAGCAGTACTTC. Translating it yields CASSYWQGTYEQYF. This sequence joins TRBV6-5 and TRBJ2-7, with a tentative D call TRBD1 (5 bases). The CDR3 length is 14 residues. Germline loops: CDR1 MNHEY, CDR2 SVGAGI. Trimming removed 1 base at V and 2 bases at J, with 9 bases between.

This sequence joins TRBV7-3 and TRBJ2-6, with D maybe TRBD1 (6 bases). The CDR3 contains 17 residues. V dropped 0 bases and J dropped 0 bases, with 9 bases sitting between them. Germline CDR1 is SGHTA and CDR2 is FQGTGA. CDR3 amino acids: CASSLTGQTSGANVLTF. In DNA form, the CDR3 reads TGTGCCAGCAGCTTAACGGGACAAACCTCTGGGGCCAACGTCCTGACTTTC.

The chain links TRBV9 to TRBJ1-2; 10 bases are a match to TRBD1. Germline CDR1 and CDR2: SGDLS and YYNGEE. Trimming cost V 3 bases and J 8 bases; bases outside gene matches: 10. This CDR3 has 15 residues. The CDR3 region has the DNA TGTGCCAGCAGCGCTAAACCGGGACAGGGGACAGGCTACACCTTC. It specifies CASSAKPGQGTGYTF.

The V and J genes are TRBV3-1 (or the pseudogene TRBV3-2) and TRBJ2-3; 8 bases line up with TRBD1. The CDR3 is made up of 16 amino acids. Unmatched junction bases numbered 3, after V lost 0 bases and J lost 1 base. The germline CDR1 and CDR2 sequences are LGHDT and YNNKEL (reference sequence). The CDR3 reads CASSQEPGQGTDTQYF. The CDR3 DNA reads TGTGCCAGCAGCCAAGAGCCGGGACAGGGCACAGATACGCAGTATTTT.

The chain joins TRBV5-1 to TRBJ1-1; TRBD1 is a possible D gene (5 bases). The CDR3 contains 13 residues. V lost 4 bases to trimming and J lost 5 bases, with 12 bases between them. Per germline, CDR1 SGHRS and CDR2 YFSETQ. The CDR3 DNA sequence: TGCGCCAGCAGCCCCCAGGGTGGAACTGAAGCTTTCTTT. It specifies CASSPQGGTEAFF.

V gene TRBV7-8 combines with J gene TRBJ2-7; TRBD1 is a possible D gene (6 bases). CDR3 size: 15 residues. Germline lookup yields CDR1 SGHVS and CDR2 FQNEAQ. V lost 5 bases and J lost 2, with 16 bases in between. For the CDR3, the DNA is TGTGCCAGCAGCAACTTACGACAGGAGACCTACGAGCAGTACTTC. Translating it yields CASSNLRQETYEQYF.

V usage is TRBV29-1 and J usage is TRBJ1-2; D not certain. The CDR3 sequence is 12 residues long. CDR1 and CDR2 from the germline V gene are SQVTM and ANQGSEA. Trimming stripped 4 bases from V and 7 bases from J, with 13 bases between. The CDR3 bases are TGCAGCGTTGCAGGAAGTTGGCGTGGCTACACCTTC. Translation: CSVAGSWRGYTF.

This chain links TRBV12-5 with TRBJ1-1, with D unresolved. CDR3 size: 12 residues. From germline, CDR1 is LGHNT and CDR2 FRNRAP. Deletions cut 7 bases from V and 0 bases from J, with 6 bases between. The CDR3 loop is CASAGLNTEAFF. The CDR3 coding sequence is TGTGCTAGTGCCGGTCTGAACACTGAAGCTTTCTTT.

This chain connects TRBV7-9 to TRBJ1-6, with D perhaps matching TRBD1 (6 bases). The CDR3 loop spans 15 amino acids. Between the trimmed V and J ends, which lost 5 bases and 7 bases, there was a span of 15 bases. Germline V CDR1 and CDR2: SEHNR, FQNEAQ (reference sequence). CDR3 sequence reads: CASSIPGTTNSPLHF. In DNA, the CDR3 is TGTGCCAGCAGCATCCCCGGGACAACAAATTCACCCCTCCACTTT.

The chain employs TRBV6-5 and TRBJ2-1, with TRBD2 identical over 9 bases. Germline trimming cut 0 bases from V and 9 bases from J; bases unmatched to any gene: 6. The CDR3 runs to 15 residues. CDR1 is MNHEY, CDR2 SVGAGI, per germline. CDR3 bases: TGTGCCAGCAGTTACTCCTTCCGCGGGAGGGCTGAGCAGTTCTTC. It codes for CASSYSFRGRAEQFF.

The J gene is TRBJ2-2, the V gene TRBV10-1; maybe TRBD1 (6 bases). The ends were cut back, 7 bases at V and 3 bases at J, with 12 bases in the middle. CDR1 is WNHNN and CDR2 is SYGVQD in the germline V gene (reference sequence). The CDR3 consists of 14 residues. CDR3 nucleotide sequence: TGCGCCAGCACCCGGGACACCTACACCGGGGAGCTGTTTTTT. Translating it yields CASTRDTYTGELFF.

The V call is TRBV6-2 or TRBV6-3, the J call TRBJ2-3; 7 nucleotides line up with TRBD1. The CDR3 is 14 residues long. CDR1 is MNHEY, CDR2 SVGEGT, per germline. Unmatched junction bases numbered 5, after V lost 5 bases and J lost 3 bases. The CDR3 nucleotides are TGTGCCAGCAGTCTACAGGGGAGTACAGATACGCAGTATTTT. Residues: CASSLQGSTDTQYF.

The chain uses TRBV19 and TRBJ1-4, with D unclear. CDR3 length equals 15 residues. CDR1 and CDR2 (germline): LNHDA, SQIVND (reference sequence). Trimming stripped 4 bases from V and 5 bases from J, with 14 bases between. As DNA, the CDR3 is TGTGCCAGTAGTAGTTCGAGCAGGTCAAATGAAAAACTGTTTTTT. Its translation is CASSSSSRSNEKLFF.

V is TRBV18 and J is TRBJ2-7; D possibly corresponds to TRBD2 (6 bases). Germline CDR1 reads KGHSH; CDR2 reads LQKENI. This CDR3 region has 15 residues. The V end was cut by 2 bases, the J end by 1 base, with 12 bases between. Here the CDR3 reads CASSPGREPSYEQYF. The CDR3 DNA sequence: TGTGCCAGCTCACCAGGCCGGGAGCCGTCCTACGAGCAGTACTTC.

The V call is TRBV5-1, the J call TRBJ2-7; a weak D match, TRBD1 (6 bases). The CDR3 covers 15 residues. V was cut by 2 bases and J by 3 bases, with 15 bases left in between. Germline-derived CDR1 and CDR2 are SGHRS and YFSETQ. Written as DNA, the CDR3 is TGCGCCAGCAGCTTCAGGGGTCAGCAGAACTACGAGCAGTACTTC. Its protein is CASSFRGQQNYEQYF.

J is TRBJ1-2 and V is TRBV3-1 (or the pseudogene TRBV3-2), with unresolved D. The CDR3 length is 15 residues. The ends were cut back, 0 bases at V and 5 bases at J, with 13 bases in the middle. The germline V gene encodes CDR1 LGHDT and CDR2 YNNKEL (reference sequence). CDR3 loop: CASSQDPSITYGYTF. In DNA form, the CDR3 reads TGTGCCAGCAGCCAAGATCCCTCCATAACATATGGCTACACCTTC.